The T cell receptor (beta chain) under discussion was sequenced for a study of response to subunit inactivated influenza vaccine. Findings of the study overall: New T cells are recruited in small numbers by each seasonal influenza vaccination, according to the authors' suggestion.

The CDR3 is made up of 15 amino acids. Trimming removed 3 bases at V and 7 bases at J, with 16 bases between. Germline V lookup: CDR1 SGHTA, CDR2 FQGNSA. This clonotype was recorded a few times. Its antigen is currently unknown. MiXCR was run by TCRdb on the RT-PCR reads, yielding one entry per CDR3 protein. The sample consists of about 800,000 distinct CDR3 sequences, around 20% of them appearing once. V and J are TRBV7-2 and TRBJ2-1; D possibly matches TRBD1 or TRBD2 (6 bases each). Specimen: PBMCs from blood, collected roughly 5 days after vaccination. The source is a middle-aged man who received an inactivated influenza vaccine. This CDR3 is CASSFIAVRGNEQFF. The CDR3 nucleotides are TGTGCCAGCAGCTTTATAGCGGTGAGGGGGAATGAGCAGTTCTTC.